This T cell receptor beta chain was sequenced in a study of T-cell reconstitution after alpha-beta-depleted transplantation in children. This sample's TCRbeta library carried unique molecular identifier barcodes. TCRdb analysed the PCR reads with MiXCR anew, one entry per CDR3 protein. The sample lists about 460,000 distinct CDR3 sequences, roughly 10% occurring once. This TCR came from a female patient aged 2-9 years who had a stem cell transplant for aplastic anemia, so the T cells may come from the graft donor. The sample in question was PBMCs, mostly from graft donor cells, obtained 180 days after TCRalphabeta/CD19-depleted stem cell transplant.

CDR3 bases: TGTGCCAGCAGTTCGGGCCCTGTCGGCTATGGCTACACCTTC. Its translation: CASSSGPVGYGYTF. The chain combines TRBV7-9 with TRBJ1-2, with unresolved D. The germline V and J ends were trimmed by 6 bases and 4 bases, with 15 bases remaining between them. CDR1 and CDR2 (germline): SEHNR, FQNEAQ (reference sequence). CDR3 length equals 14 residues. The complete variable domain, with remaining parts taken from reference TRBV7-9 and TRBJ1-2, reads DTGVSQNPRHKITKRGQNVTFRCDPISEHNRLYWYRQTLGQGPEFLTYFQNEAQLEKSRLLSDRFSAERPKGSFSTLEIQRTEQGDSAMYLCASSSGPVGYGYTFGSGTRLTVV.